Listed below are T cell receptor beta chains from one sample, sequenced in a study of molecular identifiers for immune sequencing clone quantification. MiXCR, applied by TCRdb to the PCR reads, yields one record per CDR3 protein. The repertoire holds around 320,000 distinct CDR3 sequences, with over 20% as singletons. The sequenced sample was naive CD8+ T cells from blood, with Jurkat cell RNA spiked in. The receptors originated from a human donor in good health. Some libraries in this study had Jurkat cell RNA spiked in. Each CDR3 is given without its conserved first and last residue.

v_call cdr3_length cdr3_aa
TRBV5-6 12 ASSSGRTEYEQY
TRBV3-1 14 ASSHLTSGSPHAQY
TRBV4-3 15 ASSQDFRPSSGNTIY
TRBV5-6 13 ASSLSTGRLYEQY
TRBV7-2 14 ASSSWTDPPQEPQY
TRBV28 12 ASSPSRTSYEQY
TRBV9 13 ASSEMTDSNTEAF
TRBV3-1 12 ASSQVPGQETQY
TRBV7-9 14 ASSLAGGRGQETQY
TRBV2 11 AIQAGASYEQY
TRBV5-6 13 ASSQQGDPWPEAI
TRBV7-3 13 ASSFSGRSTGELF
TRBV18 15 ASSPPFGGLGTDTQY
TRBV11-2 13 ASSSVTGSYNEQF
TRBV6-1 15 ASSRIWGDSSTDTQY
TRBV19 15 ANSLSGKSGLDTEAF
TRBV9 12 ASSAGGPSYEQY
TRBV6-5 16 ASSYNPSGQGAANEQF
TRBV5-6 13 ASHGQTAASYEQY
TRBV4-3 14 ASSQDGAGVKDTQY
TRBV7-9 16 ASSLAGFGGEWTDTQY
TRBV5-6 12 ASSRAAGNQPQH
TRBV2 16 ASSLTAFGTGFNQPQH
TRBV7-9 10 ASSLAVDEAF
TRBV7-2 13 ASSLPEPPLYEQY
TRBV20-1 9 SARLDTEAF
TRBV7-8 11 ASSLDVGLGAF
TRBV6-6 16 ASSYPTRDREYTDTQY
TRBV7-9 12 ASSPTPSSYEQY
TRBV28 12 TSSFRFGGSPLH
TRBV13 17 ASSTPGQGAKTYNSPLH
TRBV15 12 ATSGSSSNQPQH
TRBV4-2 14 ASSLGTSGFTGELF
TRBV4-3 13 ASSQDRGRTGELF
TRBV15 11 ATSRDLGSEQF
TRBV30 11 AWSVNAHNEQY
TRBV4-1 15 ASSQDPWTGTGTGAF
TRBV13 14 ASSLVLAGVTDTQY
TRBV10-3 11 AIRQGHNQPGY
TRBV6-1 14 ASGSWPSGSTDTQY
TRBV7-9 13 ASRPRLAFTDTQY
TRBV6-5 13 ASSYYQGKQETQY
TRBV6-2/TRBV6-3 12 ASSSDRGTKPQH
TRBV27 13 ASRTGQEYQETQY
TRBV7-2 13 ASSRETSGFYEQY
TRBV5-1 13 ASSPEGTFSYEQY
TRBV24-1 11 ATSERGTDTQY
TRBV5-1 11 ASSPASSNEQF
TRBV5-4 13 ASSFGTASTYEQY
TRBV4-3 15 ASGQDLGGGSTDTQY
TRBV7-6 14 ASRPMAGTPPATQY
TRBV4-3 12 ASSQDVGNYEQY
TRBV6-1 16 ASSENHRGYGTNEKLF
TRBV29-1 10 SVEDGANEQF
TRBV6-2/TRBV6-3 10 ASTGTAYEQY
TRBV29-1 12 SVISQGTNYGYT
TRBV4-1 15 ASSQGLRGTGSNEQF
TRBV5-1 16 ASSPGLAGGPVGETQY
TRBV28 8 ARSNTEAF